The entry below describes one T cell receptor (beta chain). Antigen unknown. One entry per CDR3 protein results from TCRdb running MiXCR on the 5' RACE reads. The sample includes 350,000 to 600,000 distinct CDR3 sequences, about 14% of them seen just once. The data originate from a study of identical twins. Study outcomes and limitations: Zero-insertion analyses were open to partial confounding by invariant MAIT and iNKT cells. Alpha sequences out of frame and shared by twins had excess low generation probability.

The CDR3 totals 15 residues. Per the germline V gene, CDR1 is SGHTA and CDR2 is FQGNSA. V shed 0 bases and J shed 2 bases, with 10 bases lying between them. The same specimen was also included in a second study, on yellow fever vaccine responses in identical twins.

Sequencing used CD4+ T cells sorted from blood. This sequence joins TRBV7-2 and TRBJ2-5; no clear D gene. This TCR was sampled from a woman between 18 and 29 years old in good health. In DNA form, the CDR3 reads TGTGCCAGCAGCTTAGCCCGGATGGTACAAGAGACCCAGTACTTC. This translates into CASSLARMVQETQYF.